This entry concerns a single T cell receptor (beta chain). Sequencing used immunoSEQ multiplex PCR; TCRdb keeps in-frame clones, though not all of them. Among some 85,000 clones listed, about 88% were seen once. This specimen comes from a study of OX40 agonist ivuxolimab in advanced cancers. The junction had 9 bases not matched to a gene; V was cut back by 4 bases and J by 4 bases. This CDR3 spans 16 amino acids. Germline V gene sequence: CDR1 SGDLS, CDR2 YYNGEE. The genes are TRBV9 and TRBJ1-1; 11 bases agree with TRBD1. Specimen: CD4+ or CD8+ T cells sorted from blood, collected in a trial of the OX40 agonist ivuxolimab. The sequence was collected from an adult with an advanced solid tumor such as melanoma, head and neck, liver or kidney cancer. The CDR3 nucleotides read TGTGCCAGCAGCCTCAGAGGGGGGACAGGGGGCACTGAAGCTTTCTTT. Translation: CASSLRGGTGGTEAFF.